In this sample, the clone carrying this T cell receptor (delta chain) turned up a few times. Its antigen is still unknown. These data come from a study of Vδ1+ human thymocytes. Regarding the study as a whole: Approximately 20% of thymic delta-chain sequences were Vdelta2, with few Vdelta3, unlike blood Vdelta1+ controls. Thymic TRG and TRD repertoires appeared highly polyclonal. The authors advised highly purified populations and single-cell validation.

Extracted RNA was reverse transcribed into cDNA. Multiplex PCR used pooled V-gene forward primers and a constant-region reverse primer to amplify CDR3s. TCRdb re-analyzed the multiplex PCR reads via CATT. The sample contains about 53,000 delta-chain clones, around 16% of which appear only once. The germline V gene encodes CDR1 TSWWSYY and CDR2 QGS. Trimming removed 0 bases from V and 5 bases from J; junction bases left unmatched: 11. CDR3 size: 17 residues. The sequence was collected from a girl in the first two years of life who had congenital heart surgery. Sample: Vdelta1+ gamma-delta thymocytes from the thymus. Subset in this sample: FACS-sorted CD3+ TCRalphabeta- TCRVdelta1+ TCRVdelta2- thymocytes. The chain is built from TRDV1 and TRDJ1; 8 bases fit TRDD3. The CDR3 is CALGELRTGGQRDKLIF. The DNA of the CDR3 is TGTGCTCTTGGGGAACTCCGTACTGGGGGTCAAAGGGATAAACTCATCTTT.